This record covers a single T cell receptor (beta chain). This specimen belongs to a study of blood T cell repertoires in COVID-19. Data came from immunoSEQ multiplex PCR; TCRdb stores just in-frame clones and leaves some out. Counted here are 150,000 to 200,000 clones, roughly 85% occurring once; the ten biggest clones make up about 25%. Germline values: CDR1 KGHDR, CDR2 SFDVKD. The CDR3 spans 14 residues. Trimming removed 3 bases from V and 7 bases from J, with 14 bases in between. This chain joins TRBV24-1 and TRBJ1-2, with D maybe TRBD1 (6 bases). The specimen sequenced was peripheral blood. This TCR was sampled from a woman in her 70s with acute or convalescent COVID-19. The CDR3 nucleotides are TGTGCCACCAGTGATGCCGGACAGTGGGGTGGCTACACCTTC. Protein sequence: CATSDAGQWGGYTF.